This entry concerns a single T cell receptor beta chain. The antigen is unknown. The method was immunoSEQ multiplex PCR; TCRdb's version includes in-frame clones alone and lacks a portion of them. Among about 2.1 million clones listed, roughly 91% were seen once. Naive CD8 isolation took CD45RO-negative cells positively selected for CCR7 and excluded terminally differentiated effector memory CD45RA+ cells. The data stem from a study of shared clonotypes between healthy human individuals. Overall study: CD8 memory received one plate per donor, CD8 naive two, CD4 memory three and CD4 naive three. The study's findings and limits: Among non-shared clonotypes, generation probabilities were lower than among those shared by all four donors.

Specimen: naive CD8+ T cells from PBMCs. The origin of this receptor is a man younger than 35 in good health. Some clones in this sample may be carry-over from other donors' samples.

CDR3 residues: CASSLGRGRYEQYF. In DNA form, the CDR3 reads TGTGCCAGCAGTTTGGGCAGGGGGCGTTACGAGCAGTACTTC. V and J are TRBV27 and TRBJ2-7; 8 bases line up with TRBD1. Germline CDR1 reads MNHEY; CDR2 reads SMNVEV (reference sequence). The V gene end was trimmed by 3 bases and the J gene end by 4 bases; junction bases not matched to a gene: 5. CDR3 length: 14 amino acids.